The 11 T cell receptor beta chains below were found in one sample sequenced in a study of OX40 agonist ivuxolimab in advanced cancers. The data were produced by immunoSEQ multiplex PCR, yet TCRdb's version contains in-frame clones alone and is incomplete. The sample contains 30,000 to 45,000 clones, about four fifths of which appear only once. Sequencing was performed on CD4+ or CD8+ T cells sorted from blood, taken in a trial of the OX40 agonist ivuxolimab. Receptors originate from an adult with an advanced solid tumor such as melanoma, head and neck, liver or kidney cancer.

The V gene is TRBV7-8, the J gene TRBJ2-7, with D perhaps TRBD2 (6 bases). Germline CDR1 is SGHVS and CDR2 is FQNEAQ. V was trimmed by 3 bases and J by 4 bases, leaving 10 bases between them. The CDR3 has 13 amino acids. The CDR3: CASSFGTGYEQYF. The CDR3 nucleotides read TGTGCCAGCAGCTTCGGGACTGGTTACGAGCAGTACTTC.

This clone was counted a few times. The chain uses TRBV2 and TRBJ1-1; D is uncertain. The CDR3 totals 13 residues. The germline V and J ends were trimmed by 1 base and 0 bases, with 3 bases remaining between them. The germline gives CDR1 SNHLY, CDR2 FYNNEI. CDR3 in DNA: TGTGCCAGCAGTGAAGAGGTGAACACTGAAGCTTTCTTT. This codes for CASSEEVNTEAFF.

The CDR3 sequence is CASITGAYEQYF. The CDR3 DNA sequence: TGTGCCTCGATTACAGGAGCGTACGAGCAGTACTTC. The genes are TRBV6-1 and TRBJ2-7; weak D call: TRBD1 (5 bases). Germline CDR1 and CDR2: MNHNS and SASEGT. Trimming took off 11 bases at V and 4 bases at J, with 15 bases between the two ends. CDR3 length: 12 residues.

The chain has TRBV6-5 and TRBJ2-7; D gene uncertain. The CDR3 runs to 12 residues. Trimming pared 6 bases from V and 5 bases from J, leaving 11 bases between. Germline CDR1 is MNHEY and CDR2 is SVGAGI. DNA of the CDR3: TGTGCCAGCAGAACAAGCATGGACGAGCAGTACTTC. Translating it yields CASRTSMDEQYF.

There are a few counts of this clone. The chain links TRBV13 to TRBJ1-2; the D gene is possibly TRBD1 (6 bases). V lost 5 bases and J 4 bases, leaving 14 bases between the germline ends. CDR1 is PRHDT, CDR2 FYEKMQ, per germline (reference sequence). The CDR3 runs 14 residues. CDR3 residues: CASSATGSGYGYTF. CDR3 in DNA: TGTGCCAGCAGCGCAACAGGGTCAGGCTATGGCTACACCTTC.

The rearrangement links TRBV4-1 to TRBJ2-7; D is possibly TRBD2 (5 bases). There are 13 residues in the CDR3. Germline CDR1 is MGHRA and CDR2 is YSYEKL. Trimming left V 1 base short and J 7 bases short, with 11 bases between. The CDR3 region is CASSQGSPGEQYF. The CDR3 nucleotides read TGCGCCAGCAGCCAAGGGTCGCCGGGGGAGCAGTACTTC.

By sample share, this clone is medium-sized. The rearrangement links TRBV18 to TRBJ1-5, with D possibly TRBD1 on 6 matching bases. The CDR3 is 14 residues long. Germline CDR1 and CDR2: KGHSH and LQKENI. V lost 3 bases, J lost 4 bases, and 10 bases lay in between. CDR3 in amino acids: CASSPMDRNQPQHF. In nucleotides, the CDR3 is TGTGCCAGCTCACCGATGGACAGAAATCAGCCCCAGCATTTT. The whole variable domain, filled in from reference TRBV18 and TRBJ1-5, reads NAGVMQNPRHLVRRRGQEARLRCSPMKGHSHVYWYRQLPEEGLKFMVYLQKENIIDESGMPKERFSAEFPKEGPSILRIQQVVRGDSAAYFCASSPMDRNQPQHFGDGTRLSIL.

The J gene is TRBJ1-3, the V gene TRBV27; 9 bases map to TRBD1. Trimming cost V 6 bases and J 3 bases; bases outside gene matches: 3. CDR3 length: 14 residues. CDR1 MNHEY and CDR2 SMNVEV come from the germline V gene (reference sequence). Written as DNA, the CDR3 is TGTGCCAGCAGCCAGACAGGGGGTGGAAACACCATATATTTT. It codes for CASSQTGGGNTIYF.

This clone has only one observation. The genes are TRBV9 and TRBJ2-7; possibly TRBD2 for D (5 bases). The CDR3 covers 14 residues. Germline CDR1 and CDR2: SGDLS and YYNGEE. Deletions cut 0 bases from V and 3 bases from J, with 10 bases between. CDR3 in DNA: TGTGCCAGCAGCGTAGGGACTGGAGACTACGAGCAGTACTTC. It encodes CASSVGTGDYEQYF.

The rearrangement links TRBV5-1 to TRBJ1-4; 7 bases map to TRBD1. The CDR3 is 17 amino acids. J gave up 3 bases and V 0 bases, and 8 bases lay outside the gene matches. CDR1 is SGHRS and CDR2 is YFSETQ in the germline V gene. The CDR3 loop reads CASSLDVQGWANEKLFF. The DNA for the CDR3 is TGCGCCAGCAGCTTGGACGTACAGGGGTGGGCTAATGAAAAACTGTTTTTT.

V is TRBV2 and J is TRBJ1-4; D is ambiguous. Germline-derived CDR1 and CDR2 are SNHLY and FYNNEI. V dropped 6 bases and J dropped 0 bases, with 8 bases sitting between them. CDR3 length: 14 residues. CDR3 amino acids: CASRRTATNEKLFF. DNA of the CDR3: TGTGCCAGCAGGCGGACGGCAACTAATGAAAAACTGTTTTTT.